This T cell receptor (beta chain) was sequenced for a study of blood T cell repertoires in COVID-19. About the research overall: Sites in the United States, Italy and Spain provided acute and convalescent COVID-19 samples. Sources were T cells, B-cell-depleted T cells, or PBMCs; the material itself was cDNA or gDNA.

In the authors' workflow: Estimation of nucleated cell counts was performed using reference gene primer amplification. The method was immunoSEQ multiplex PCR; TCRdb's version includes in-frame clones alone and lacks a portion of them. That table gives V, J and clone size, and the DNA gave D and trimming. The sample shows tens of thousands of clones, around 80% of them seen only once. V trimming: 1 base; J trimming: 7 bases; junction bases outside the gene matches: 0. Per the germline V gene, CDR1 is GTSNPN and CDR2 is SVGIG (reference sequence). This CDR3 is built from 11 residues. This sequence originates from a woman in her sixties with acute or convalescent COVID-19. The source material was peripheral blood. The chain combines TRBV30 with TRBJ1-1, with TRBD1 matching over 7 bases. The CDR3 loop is CAWSGDSEAFF. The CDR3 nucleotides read TGTGCCTGGAGTGGGGACAGTGAAGCTTTCTTT.